The sequence of this T cell receptor (beta chain) was determined in a study of cytomegalovirus exposure and HLA in healthy donors. In regard to this clone: Antigen unknown.

Data came from immunoSEQ multiplex PCR; TCRdb stores just in-frame clones and leaves some out. The data show 130,000 to 150,000 clones, with approximately 86% seen just once and roughly 4.5% held by the top ten. General study results and limits: In vitro, three CMV-associated chains proved specific for CMV antigens. The TCR clusters that emerged in the first cohort tended, a later analysis found, to co-occur in the 120 or so validation repertoires.

This CDR3 is built from 15 residues. V lost 1 base to trimming and J lost 0 bases; unmatched junction nucleotides: 3. CDR1 and CDR2 (germline): SGHTA, FQGNSA. The clonotype was recovered from a man aged 18 to 30 in good health and CMV-seropositive. This chain connects TRBV7-2 to TRBJ2-7, with TRBD1 matching over 7 bases. The sequenced material came from PBMCs. Written as DNA, the CDR3 is TGTGCCAGCAGCTTAGTGGGACAGCTCTCCTACGAGCAGTACTTC. Translating it yields CASSLVGQLSYEQYF.